These 29 T cell receptor beta chains came from one sample sequenced in a study of cytomegalovirus exposure and HLA in healthy donors. The study ran its PCR with 60 Vbeta and 13 Jbeta primers. Clones were sequenced by immunoSEQ multiplex PCR, and TCRdb holds only the in-frame ones, with some missing. The table has about 190,000 clones, over 60% seen once. Sequencing was performed on PBMCs. Source of these receptors: a woman in her thirties or forties in good health and CMV-seronegative.

With respect to this clone: The same CDR3 arises from other DNA sequences in this sample as well. The CDR3 protein is CASSAGQGRVYGYTF. In DNA, the CDR3 is TGTGCCAGCAGCGCCGGACAGGGCCGGGTGTACGGCTACACCTTC. The chain links TRBV9 to TRBJ1-2; TRBD1 aligns across 8 bases. The CDR3 runs to 15 residues. CDR1 is SGDLS and CDR2 is YYNGEE in the germline V gene. V lost 3 bases, J lost 8 bases, and 12 bases stayed unmatched.

Here the CDR3 DNA reads TGTGCCAGCAGTGAACACAATAGCTACACCGGGGAGCTGTTTTTT. Translated: CASSEHNSYTGELFF. V usage is TRBV2 and J usage is TRBJ2-2; D unresolved. Germline CDR1 is SNHLY and CDR2 is FYNNEI. V shed 2 bases and J shed 3 bases, with 10 bases lying between them. This CDR3 is 15 amino acids long.

This chain joins TRBV30 and TRBJ2-7; D is unresolved. The germline V gene has CDR1 GTSNPN and CDR2 SVGIG (reference sequence). The V gene lost 0 bases and the J gene lost 5 bases, with 8 bases spanning the gap. The CDR3 has 12 residues. The DNA for the CDR3 is TGTGCCTGGAGTGTACAGAACCACGAGCAGTACGTC. As protein: CAWSVQNHEQYV.

The gene calls are TRBV7-9 and TRBJ1-1, with TRBD1 identical over 7 bases. The CDR3 totals 14 residues. V shed 7 bases, J shed 7 bases, and the junction held 12 bases outside the gene matches. Germline values: CDR1 SEHNR, CDR2 FQNEAQ (reference sequence). The CDR3 sequence is CASIITGTAFEAFF. CDR3 sequence (DNA): TGTGCCAGCATCATAACCGGGACAGCCTTTGAAGCTTTCTTT.

The chain links TRBV19 to TRBJ1-2; D may be TRBD1 (5 bases). There are 12 residues in the CDR3. V lost 3 bases and J 7 bases, leaving 9 bases between the germline ends. Looked up from germline, CDR1 is LNHDA and CDR2 is SQIVND (reference sequence). The CDR3 DNA reads as TGTGCCAGTAGTATTTCAGGGATTGGCTACACCTTC. Amino acid sequence: CASSISGIGYTF.

The chain combines TRBV18 with TRBJ2-7; D is undetermined. Trimming pared 6 bases from V and 1 base from J, leaving 10 bases between. Germline CDR1 is KGHSH and CDR2 is LQKENI. CDR3 size: 13 residues. In nucleotides, the CDR3 is TGTGCCAGCTCCGGTCCGGAGTCCTACGAGCAGTACGTC. Its translation: CASSGPESYEQYV.

This chain links TRBV7-2 with TRBJ2-1; tentative D call: TRBD2 (5 bases). Trimming pared 8 bases from V and 0 bases from J, leaving 14 bases between. Germline V gene lookup returns CDR1 SGHTA and CDR2 FQGNSA. The CDR3 runs 15 residues. The CDR3 sequence: CASPRMAGSYNEQFF. CDR3 coding DNA: TGTGCCAGCCCCCGGATGGCGGGCTCCTACAATGAGCAGTTCTTC. Complete variable domain (other parts from reference TRBV7-2 and TRBJ2-1): GAGVSQSPSNKVTEKGKDVELRCDPISGHTALYWYRQSLGQGLEFLIYFQGNSAPDKSGLPSDRFSAERTGGSVSTLTIQRTQQEDSAVYLCASPRMAGSYNEQFFGPGTRLTVL.

V usage is TRBV19 and J usage is TRBJ2-5, with D tentatively TRBD2 (6 bases). The CDR3 is 13 amino acids. Deletions cut 6 bases from V and 1 base from J, with 9 bases between. The germline V gene has CDR1 LNHDA and CDR2 SQIVND (reference sequence). The CDR3, as DNA: TGTGCCAGTAGGACCGGGAGCCAAGAGACCCAGTACTTC. Translated, it gives CASRTGSQETQYF.

This sequence joins TRBV18 and TRBJ1-2; 9 positions match TRBD1. The CDR3 consists of 16 residues. Germline CDR1 KGHSH, CDR2 LQKENI. Losses at the gene ends were 3 bases for V and 6 bases for J; bases not matched to a gene: 11. The CDR3 sequence: CASSPPGNRGLNGYTF. The DNA of the CDR3 is TGTGCCAGCTCACCCCCGGGTAACAGGGGGCTGAATGGCTACACCTTC. The whole variable domain, filled in from reference TRBV18 and TRBJ1-2, reads NAGVMQNPRHLVRRRGQEARLRCSPMKGHSHVYWYRQLPEEGLKFMVYLQKENIIDESGMPKERFSAEFPKEGPSILRIQQVVRGDSAAYFCASSPPGNRGLNGYTFGSGTRLTVV.

The chain employs TRBV2 and TRBJ1-6; D is uncertain. Trimming took off 7 bases at V and 5 bases at J, with 12 bases between the two ends. The germline V gene has CDR1 SNHLY and CDR2 FYNNEI. The CDR3 is 14 amino acids. CDR3 in amino acids: CASTGTGNNSPLHF. The CDR3 coding sequence is TGTGCCAGCACGGGAACGGGAAATAATTCACCCCTCCACTTT.

The DNA for the CDR3 is TGTGCCAGTAACCCCCCCGGGGGAGTAGCGTCTGGGGCCAACGTCCTGACTTTC. Its translation is CASNPPGGVASGANVLTF. This sequence joins TRBV19 and TRBJ2-6; TRBD2 might be the D (6 bases). Between the trimmed V and J ends, which lost 7 bases and 1 base, there was a span of 20 bases. Germline-derived CDR1 and CDR2 are LNHDA and SQIVND (reference sequence). The CDR3 consists of 18 residues.

The chain carries TRBV11-3 and TRBJ1-2; D perhaps matches TRBD1 (5 bases). This CDR3 is 15 amino acids long. Germline V gene lookup returns CDR1 SGHNT and CDR2 YENEEA. V was clipped by 4 bases and J by 4 bases, with 16 bases between them. The CDR3 protein is CASSYRGTSIYGYTF. The CDR3 DNA is TGTGCCAGCAGCTACAGAGGGACTTCGATCTATGGCTACACCTTC.

The gene calls are TRBV4-3 and TRBJ1-4, with D possibly being TRBD1 (6 bases). Per germline, CDR1 LGHNA and CDR2 YSLEER. The V and J ends lost 4 bases and 7 bases respectively, with 22 bases between them. CDR3 length: 17 amino acids. CDR3 region: CASSRVQSRGRVEKLFF. CDR3 coding DNA: TGCGCCAGCAGCCGCGTCCAATCCAGGGGTAGGGTTGAAAAACTGTTTTTT.

The chain links TRBV5-1 to TRBJ2-2; D is undetermined. Between the trimmed V and J ends, which lost 2 bases and 2 bases, there was a span of 7 bases. The CDR3 runs 14 residues. Germline lookup yields CDR1 SGHRS and CDR2 YFSETQ. The CDR3 here is CASSFNLNTGELFF. The DNA for the CDR3 is TGCGCCAGCAGCTTTAATCTTAACACCGGGGAGCTGTTTTTT.

This rearrangement joins TRBV5-5 to TRBJ2-7; TRBD1 matches at 10 bases. Germline assignment: CDR1 SGHKS and CDR2 YYEKEE (reference sequence). Unmatched junction bases numbered 15, after V lost 4 bases and J lost 2 bases. The length of the CDR3 is 18 residues. The CDR3 nucleotides read TGTGCCAGCAGCCGCCTCGTGACAGGGGGCTCTCGTCCCTACGAGCAGTACGTC. Protein product: CASSRLVTGGSRPYEQYV.

This clone was detected only a few times. V and J are TRBV7-2 and TRBJ1-2; 8 positions agree with TRBD1. This CDR3 spans 15 amino acids. Germline loops: CDR1 SGHTA, CDR2 FQGNSA. The ends lost 3 bases at V and 4 bases at J; junction bases unmatched: 7. Here the CDR3 DNA reads TGTGCCAGCAGCTTTCTCGACAGGGGCGCCTATGGCTACACCTTC. Its translation is CASSFLDRGAYGYTF.

The rearrangement uses TRBV28 and TRBJ2-7; 7 positions agree with TRBD1. This CDR3 contains 13 residues. The V segment lost 4 bases and the J segment 4 bases; nucleotides outside the gene matches: 4. Germline V lookup: CDR1 MDHEN, CDR2 SYDVKM. The CDR3 DNA follows: TGTGCCAGCAGTTCCGGGACAGAATACGAGCAGTACTTC. It yields the protein CASSSGTEYEQYF.

This rearrangement joins TRBV4-1 to TRBJ1-1; D not resolved. Germline V gene sequence: CDR1 MGHRA, CDR2 YSYEKL. The CDR3 extends over 16 amino acids. Trimming left V 8 bases short and J 1 base short, with 20 bases between. The chain's CDR3 is CASLTFEGRGNTEAFF. CDR3 sequence (DNA): TGCGCCAGCCTTACATTCGAGGGCCGGGGGAACACTGAAGCTTTCTTT.

The J gene is TRBJ1-2, the V gene TRBV5-6, with D unresolved. V lost 0 bases and J 0 bases, leaving 9 bases between the germline ends. The CDR3 sequence is 15 residues long. From germline, CDR1 is SGHDT and CDR2 YYEEEE. The CDR3 DNA reads TGTGCCAGCAGCTTGGTAGCGGGTACTAACTATGGCTACACCTTC. Its translation is CASSLVAGTNYGYTF. Drawing the rest from reference TRBV5-6 and TRBJ1-2, the complete variable domain is DAGVTQSPTHLIKTRGQQVTLRCSPKSGHDTVSWYQQALGQGPQFIFQYYEEEERQRGNFPDRFSGHQFPNYSSELNVNALLLGDSALYLCASSLVAGTNYGYTFGSGTRLTVV.

The V call is TRBV7-2, the J call TRBJ2-7; D might be TRBD2 (5 bases). The V and J ends lost 4 bases and 4 bases respectively, with 11 bases between them. The germline V gene has CDR1 SGHTA and CDR2 FQGNSA. The CDR3 loop spans 13 amino acids. The CDR3 reads CASSSLPGYEQYF. The CDR3 DNA sequence: TGTGCCAGCAGCTCCCTTCCGGGATACGAGCAGTACTTC.

This clone has only one observation. The V call is TRBV6-6, the J call TRBJ2-7, with a possible D match to TRBD2 (5 bases). V was cut by 7 bases and J by 7 bases, with 17 bases left in between. This CDR3 spans 13 amino acids. CDR1 is MNHNY and CDR2 is SVGAGI in the germline V gene (reference sequence). CDR3 in DNA: TGTGCCAGCACTGGCACTACTCCGGGGGAGCAGTACTTC. Residues: CASTGTTPGEQYF.

This chain connects TRBV30 to TRBJ2-6; 14 nucleotides align to TRBD2. Germline-derived CDR1 and CDR2 are GTSNPN and SVGIG (reference sequence). The CDR3 length is 19 residues. V shed 2 bases, J shed 2 bases, and the junction held 8 bases outside the gene matches. This chain's CDR3 is CAWSPGTSGGTAGANVLTF. CDR3 bases: TGTGCCTGGAGTCCCGGGACTAGCGGGGGAACCGCTGGGGCCAACGTCCTGACTTTC.

The V and J genes are TRBV18 and TRBJ2-3, with D uncertain. Germline values: CDR1 KGHSH, CDR2 LQKENI. This CDR3 spans 16 amino acids. V shed 3 bases and J shed 4 bases, with 17 bases lying between them. The CDR3 coding sequence is TGTGCCAGCTCACCGGTGGGCAGCCGAGCCCCAGATACGCAGTATTTT. This sequence encodes CASSPVGSRAPDTQYF. The full variable domain, its missing parts supplied by reference TRBV18 and TRBJ2-3, is NAGVMQNPRHLVRRRGQEARLRCSPMKGHSHVYWYRQLPEEGLKFMVYLQKENIIDESGMPKERFSAEFPKEGPSILRIQQVVRGDSAAYFCASSPVGSRAPDTQYFGPGTRLTVL.

This chain connects TRBV19 to TRBJ1-5; D is ambiguous. The CDR3 has 13 amino acids. V shed 6 bases and J shed 5 bases, with 11 bases lying between them. Germline values: CDR1 LNHDA, CDR2 SQIVND (reference sequence). The CDR3: CASRVPGDQPQHF. CDR3 sequence (DNA): TGTGCCAGTAGGGTACCGGGAGATCAGCCCCAGCATTTT.

The CDR3 loop reads CASSGLGGTVGGYGYTF. The CDR3 region has the DNA TGTGCCAGTAGTGGCCTCGGTGGCACAGTCGGTGGCTATGGCTACACCTTC. V usage is TRBV19 and J usage is TRBJ1-2; D uncertain. The CDR3 loop spans 17 amino acids. Germline CDR1 LNHDA, CDR2 SQIVND (reference sequence). V was pared by 5 bases and J by 4 bases, with 23 bases between. Supplemented by reference TRBV19 and TRBJ1-2, the full variable domain reads DGGITQSPKYLFRKEGQNVTLSCEQNLNHDAMYWYRQDPGQGLRLIYYSQIVNDFQKGDIAEGYSVSREKKESFPLTVTSAQKNPTAFYLCASSGLGGTVGGYGYTFGSGTRLTVV.

The V gene is TRBV29-1, the J gene TRBJ2-5; D gene ambiguous. The ends were cut back, 5 bases at V and 5 bases at J, with 9 bases in the middle. Germline CDR1 is SQVTM and CDR2 is ANQGSEA. The CDR3 extends over 11 amino acids. This chain's CDR3 is CSVTSGETQYF. CDR3 sequence (DNA): TGCAGCGTTACGTCCGGGGAGACCCAGTACTTC.

The chain links TRBV9 to TRBJ1-5; a possible D gene is TRBD1 (5 bases). The CDR3 consists of 15 residues. Per the germline V gene, CDR1 is SGDLS and CDR2 is YYNGEE. V gave up 0 bases and J gave up 1 base, with 8 bases separating them. CDR3 sequence reads: CASSVAWGSNQPQHF. CDR3 bases: TGTGCCAGCAGCGTAGCTTGGGGCAGCAATCAGCCCCAGCATTTT.

This clone has just a few counts. This sequence joins TRBV27 and TRBJ1-5; TRBD1 might be the D (5 bases). Germline values: CDR1 MNHEY, CDR2 SMNVEV (reference sequence). The CDR3 contains 13 residues. Trimming pared 3 bases from V and 5 bases from J, leaving 8 bases between. The CDR3 loop reads CASSLVRDQPQHF. The CDR3, as DNA: TGTGCCAGCAGTTTGGTCAGGGATCAGCCCCAGCATTTT.

V and J are TRBV18 and TRBJ1-2; D is ambiguous. The ends were cut back, 4 bases at V and 8 bases at J, with 14 bases in the middle. This CDR3 region has 13 residues. Germline V gene sequence: CDR1 KGHSH, CDR2 LQKENI. This CDR3 reads CASSQKEAGGYTF. DNA for the CDR3: TGTGCCAGCTCACAGAAGGAAGCGGGCGGCTACACCTTC.